What follows are 10 T cell receptor beta chains derived from one specimen sequenced in a study of cytomegalovirus exposure and HLA in healthy donors (dated by TCRdb to between 2016 and 2019). The library was produced with the immunoSEQ multiplex PCR assay. The multiplex PCR relied on a mix of 60 forward primers for TCR Vbeta segments and 13 reverse primers for TCR Jbeta segments. TCRdb retrieved this table from immuneACCESS and kept in-frame rearrangements only. Not all clones are present; in checked studies, unresolved V genes account for under half, and no reason is known for the remainder. The sample has approximately 160,000 clones on record, 75% of them singletons. The ten largest clones take up about 2.7% of the sample. Source material: PBMCs. The receptors were sampled from a woman between 50 and 59 years old in good health and CMV-seropositive.

This clone has only a few counts. This chain connects TRBV2 to TRBJ1-1, with D possibly TRBD1 on 5 matching bases. Germline CDR1 SNHLY, CDR2 FYNNEI. The CDR3 length is 11 residues. V was shortened by 5 bases and J by 8 bases, with 9 bases between the two germline ends. In DNA form, the CDR3 reads TGTGCCAGCAGTTACCAGGGCGAAGCTTTCTTT. It codes for CASSYQGEAFF. The variable domain in full, completed from reference TRBV2 and TRBJ1-1, reads EPEVTQTPSHQVTQMGQEVILRCVPISNHLYFYWYRQILGQKVEFLVSFYNNEISEKSEIFDDQFSVERPDGSNFTLKIRSTKLEDSAMYFCASSYQGEAFFGQGTRLTVV.

V usage is TRBV18 and J usage is TRBJ2-2; 12 positions match TRBD2. CDR3 length: 16 amino acids. Germline CDR1 reads KGHSH; CDR2 reads LQKENI. Trimming took 5 bases from V and 5 from J; bases not matched to a gene: 6. The CDR3 region is CASSSGLAGTTGELFF. The CDR3 DNA follows: TGTGCCAGCTCATCCGGACTAGCGGGGACTACCGGGGAGCTGTTTTTT. Using reference TRBV18 and TRBJ2-2 for the parts outside the CDR3, the full variable domain is NAGVMQNPRHLVRRRGQEARLRCSPMKGHSHVYWYRQLPEEGLKFMVYLQKENIIDESGMPKERFSAEFPKEGPSILRIQQVVRGDSAAYFCASSSGLAGTTGELFFGEGSRLTVL.

The V gene is TRBV2, the J gene TRBJ1-2, with 7 bases identical to TRBD1. The CDR3 loop spans 13 amino acids. With V trimmed by 6 bases and J by 2 bases, 3 bases remained unmatched. Looked up from germline, CDR1 is SNHLY and CDR2 is FYNNEI. The CDR3 nucleotides read TGTGCCAGCAGGGGGGACAGCAACTATGGCTACACCTTC. Its translation is CASRGDSNYGYTF. The entire variable domain, with the rest obtained from reference TRBV2 and TRBJ1-2, is as follows: EPEVTQTPSHQVTQMGQEVILRCVPISNHLYFYWYRQILGQKVEFLVSFYNNEISEKSEIFDDQFSVERPDGSNFTLKIRSTKLEDSAMYFCASRGDSNYGYTFGSGTRLTVV.

There are a few counts of this clone. V usage is TRBV29-1 and J usage is TRBJ1-4; 7 nucleotides align to TRBD1. The CDR3 is 15 residues long. V trimming: 0 bases; J trimming: 6 bases; junction bases outside the gene matches: 7. CDR1 is SQVTM and CDR2 is ANQGSEA in the germline V gene. The CDR3 DNA reads TGCAGCGTTGAAGAAGAGGGACAGATGTATGAAAAACTGTTTTTT. Protein product: CSVEEEGQMYEKLFF. The full variable domain, in which reference TRBV29-1 and TRBJ1-4 provide the parts outside the CDR3, is SAVISQKPSRDICQRGTSLTIQCQVDSQVTMMFWYRQQPGQSLTLIATANQGSEATYESGFVIDKFPISRPNLTFSTLTVSNMSPEDSSIYLCSVEEEGQMYEKLFFGSGTQLSVL.

The V call is TRBV5-4, the J call TRBJ2-1; D remains ambiguous. V lost 2 bases, J lost 6 bases, and 12 bases lay in between. The CDR3 extends over 14 amino acids. CDR1 is SGHNT and CDR2 is YYREEE in the germline V gene (reference sequence). For the CDR3, the DNA is TGTGCCAGCAGCTTTGGCGGCCGACCCAATGAGCAGTTCTTC. Amino acid sequence: CASSFGGRPNEQFF.

The CDR3 region has the DNA TGTGCCAGCAGTGTGAGGGAGCAGTTCTTC. It yields the protein CASSVREQFF. This chain uses TRBV2 with TRBJ2-1; D is unclear. CDR1 is SNHLY and CDR2 is FYNNEI in the germline V gene. This CDR3 has 10 amino acids. V lost 4 bases, J lost 10 bases, and 5 bases lay in between.

The chain carries TRBV10-2 and TRBJ2-1, with TRBD2 matching 11 bases. CDR1 is WSHSY, CDR2 SAAADI, per germline. This CDR3 is built from 13 residues. V shed 9 bases and J 7 bases; nucleotides not matched to a gene: 5. The CDR3 is CASGTSGSNEQFF. In DNA, the CDR3 is TGCGCCAGTGGGACTAGCGGTAGTAATGAGCAGTTCTTC.

This clone has more than one count but fewer than ten. The chain carries TRBV27 and TRBJ2-7; 7 nucleotides line up with TRBD1. With V trimmed by 6 bases and J by 0 bases, 5 bases remained unmatched. Per the germline V gene, CDR1 is MNHEY and CDR2 is SMNVEV (reference sequence). This CDR3 contains 14 residues. CDR3 in DNA: TGTGCCAGCAGGGAAACAGGGGTCTCCTACGAGCAGTACTTC. This gives the protein CASRETGVSYEQYF.

The chain employs TRBV5-5 and TRBJ2-3; the D gene is possibly TRBD1 (6 bases). The CDR3 consists of 14 residues. Germline CDR1 SGHKS, CDR2 YYEKEE (reference sequence). Trimming left V 8 bases short and J 2 bases short, with 15 bases between. CDR3 bases: TGTGCCAGTCGATCAGGGGCCTTCACAGATACGCAGTATTTT. Translated, it gives CASRSGAFTDTQYF.

This chain joins TRBV4-1 and TRBJ2-6; 9 nucleotides agree with TRBD1. J was trimmed by 0 bases and V by 0 bases; bases with no gene match: 6. CDR3 length: 19 amino acids. The germline V gene encodes CDR1 MGHRA and CDR2 YSYEKL. The CDR3 sequence is CASSQETGTGHSGANVLTF. In DNA form, the CDR3 reads TGCGCCAGCAGCCAAGAAACCGGGACAGGGCACTCTGGGGCCAACGTCCTGACTTTC.